A single sample gave rise to the 5 T cell receptor beta chains below, sequenced in a study of T cells after yellow fever vaccination. TCRdb independently ran MiXCR on the 5' RACE reads; one entry per CDR3 protein. This table has about 96,000 distinct CDR3 sequences, roughly 8.2% appearing once. The input for sequencing was CD8+ T cells not binding an NS4B(214-222) dextramer, sorted from PBMCs, taken roughly 15 days after the first yellow fever vaccination. The receptors come from a man between 18 and 35 years old who received the YFV17D yellow fever vaccine.

Only a few counts were recorded for this clonotype. This chain joins TRBV6-1 and TRBJ1-6; possibly TRBD1 for D (5 bases). Germline CDR1 and CDR2: MNHNS and SASEGT. This CDR3 region has 15 residues. The ends were cut back, 11 bases at V and 0 bases at J, with 14 bases in the middle. The CDR3: CAAGQSYSYNSPLHF. In DNA form, the CDR3 reads TGTGCCGCAGGGCAGAGTTACTCCTATAATTCACCCCTCCACTTT.

This clonotype has a count of ten or more. The genes are TRBV5-6 and TRBJ2-1; 9 bases fit TRBD2. The V segment lost 5 bases and the J segment 0 bases; nucleotides outside the gene matches: 6. Germline CDR1 reads SGHDT; CDR2 reads YYEEEE. CDR3 length: 16 residues. CDR3 loop: CASSPYSGGSYNEQFF. CDR3 coding DNA: TGTGCCAGCAGTCCGTATAGCGGGGGCTCCTACAATGAGCAGTTCTTC.

V is TRBV7-9 and J is TRBJ2-7, with D perhaps given as TRBD1 or TRBD2 (5 bases each). Trimming cost V 5 bases and J 0 bases, with 17 bases left between them. The CDR3 runs to 16 residues. The germline V gene has CDR1 SEHNR and CDR2 FQNEAQ (reference sequence). CDR3 sequence reads: CASSHARGGRSYEQYF. For the CDR3, the DNA is TGTGCCAGCAGCCACGCACGGGGCGGGCGCTCCTACGAGCAGTACTTC.

This clonotype was counted ten times or more. The chain couples TRBV5-1 to TRBJ2-1; no clear D gene. Germline CDR1 is SGHRS and CDR2 is YFSETQ. The V end was cut by 4 bases, the J end by 0 bases, with 14 bases between. The CDR3 extends over 16 amino acids. The CDR3 DNA reads TGCGCCAGCAGCACTTTAGACGGCAGCTCCTACAATGAGCAGTTCTTC. Encoded protein: CASSTLDGSSYNEQFF.

This clonotype turned up a few times. This chain connects TRBV6-5 to TRBJ1-5; possibly TRBD1 for D (5 bases). This CDR3 region has 14 residues. CDR1 MNHEY and CDR2 SVGAGI come from the germline V gene. V dropped 3 bases and J dropped 7 bases, with 13 bases sitting between them. The CDR3 is CASSYGQGGQPQHF. The CDR3 bases are TGTGCCAGCAGTTATGGGCAGGGAGGACAGCCCCAGCATTTT.